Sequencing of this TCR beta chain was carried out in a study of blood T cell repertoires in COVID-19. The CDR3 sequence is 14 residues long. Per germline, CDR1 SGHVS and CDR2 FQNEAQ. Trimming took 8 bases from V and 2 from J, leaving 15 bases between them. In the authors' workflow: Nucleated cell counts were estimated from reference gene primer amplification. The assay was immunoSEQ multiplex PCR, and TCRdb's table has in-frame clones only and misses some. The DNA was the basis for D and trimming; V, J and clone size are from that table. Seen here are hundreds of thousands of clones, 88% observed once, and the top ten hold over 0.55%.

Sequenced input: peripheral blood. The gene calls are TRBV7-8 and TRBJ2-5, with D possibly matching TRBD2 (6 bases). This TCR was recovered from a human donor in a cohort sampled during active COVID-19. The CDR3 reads CASHPGGGQETQYF. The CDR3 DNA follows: TGTGCCAGCCATCCCGGTGGGGGGCAAGAGACCCAGTACTTC.